The next 23 T cell receptor beta chains were all read from a single sample in a study of technical replicates of blood from a handful of donors. Assay used: immunoSEQ multiplex PCR; TCRdb lists only in-frame clones, some missing. The sample includes about 50,000 clones, approximately 95% of them seen just once. Sequenced: T cells isolated from PBMCs. These receptor sequences come from a human donor in good health.

The V call is TRBV28, the J call TRBJ1-5, with D hard to call. The CDR3 has 14 amino acids. Deletions cut 6 bases from V and 1 base from J, with 10 bases between. CDR1 and CDR2 (germline): MDHEN, SYDVKM. CDR3 DNA sequence: TGTGCCAGCAGCTTGGCCTTGAGCAATCAGCCCCAGCATTTT. It is translated as CASSLALSNQPQHF.

This clone appeared once. The chain carries TRBV5-1 and TRBJ2-1, with D hard to call. There are 13 residues in the CDR3. Trimming left V 0 bases short and J 10 bases short, with 11 bases between. The germline gives CDR1 SGHRS, CDR2 YFSETQ. CDR3 sequence: CASSLGRLLEQFF. For the CDR3, the DNA is TGCGCCAGCAGCTTGGGCAGGTTGTTGGAGCAGTTCTTC.

The chain has TRBV2 and TRBJ1-5; a weak D match, TRBD1 (6 bases). This CDR3 has 14 residues. Trimming left V 4 bases short and J 3 bases short, with 10 bases between. CDR1 is SNHLY, CDR2 FYNNEI, per germline. CDR3 sequence (DNA): TGTGCCAGCAGTGGACAGGCACCCAATCAGCCCCAGCATTTT. Translated, it gives CASSGQAPNQPQHF.

This clone was recorded only once. V and J are TRBV11-2 and TRBJ2-7; TRBD2 matches 7 bases. Germline loops: CDR1 SGHAT, CDR2 FQNNGV. J lost 5 bases, V lost 0 bases, and 10 bases had no gene match. The CDR3 spans 16 residues. In DNA, the CDR3 is TGTGCCAGCAGCTTAGATGGACGGCGGGAGATCCACGAGCAGTACTTC. It translates to CASSLDGRREIHEQYF.

CDR3 sequence: CASSYSGPTYEQYF. CDR3 sequence (DNA): TGTGCCAGCAGTTATAGCGGGCCCACCTACGAGCAGTACTTC. The J gene is TRBJ2-7, the V gene TRBV6-5, with 7 bases aligning to TRBD2. Unmatched junction bases numbered 4, after V lost 3 bases and J lost 2 bases. The CDR3 has 14 amino acids. Looked up from germline, CDR1 is MNHEY and CDR2 is SVGAGI.

The chain uses TRBV6-6 and TRBJ1-5; possible D gene TRBD1, 5 bases. The CDR3 runs 16 residues. Per germline, CDR1 MNHNY and CDR2 SVGAGI (reference sequence). V was clipped by 0 bases and J by 3 bases, with 12 bases between them. The CDR3 DNA is TGTGCCAGCAGTTACTCGACGACAGTAATCAATCAGCCCCAGCATTTT. Encoded protein: CASSYSTTVINQPQHF.

The chain has TRBV4-1 and TRBJ1-2; D remains unclear. The V end was cut by 0 bases, the J end by 8 bases, with 34 bases between. The germline V gene encodes CDR1 MGHRA and CDR2 YSYEKL. This CDR3 contains 21 residues. CDR3 sequence: CASSQDPDLVRLTRRFGGYTF. Written as DNA, the CDR3 is TGCGCCAGCAGCCAAGACCCCGACTTAGTTAGACTTACCCGACGTTTTGGGGGCTACACCTTC.

This chain connects TRBV5-1 to TRBJ2-1; 9 nucleotides match TRBD2. Germline CDR1 and CDR2: SGHRS and YFSETQ. The CDR3 consists of 16 residues. The trim removed 4 bases at V and 1 base at J, leaving 6 bases unmatched. CDR3: CASSQQAGGSYNEQFF. CDR3 DNA: TGCGCCAGCAGCCAACAAGCGGGAGGTTCCTACAATGAGCAGTTCTTC.

The chain couples TRBV4-2 to TRBJ2-5; 10 bases are shared with TRBD2. V shed 3 bases, J shed 5 bases, and the junction held 9 bases outside the gene matches. The CDR3 consists of 16 residues. Germline values: CDR1 LGHNA, CDR2 YNFKEQ. CDR3 protein: CASSHRTSGSGETQYF. The CDR3 DNA reads as TGTGCCAGCAGCCACAGGACTAGCGGTAGCGGGGAGACCCAGTACTTC.

The gene calls are TRBV28 and TRBJ2-7; D gene uncertain. V lost 1 base to trimming and J lost 6 bases, with 10 bases between them. The CDR3 is 13 residues long. Germline V gene lookup returns CDR1 MDHEN and CDR2 SYDVKM. The chain's CDR3 is CASSLFLPPEQYF. CDR3 nucleotides: TGTGCCAGCAGTTTATTCCTCCCCCCCGAGCAGTACTTC.

This clone has more than one count but fewer than ten. For the CDR3, the DNA is TGTGCCATCCGAGAGGGTACTGAAGCTTTCTTT. Its protein product is CAIREGTEAFF. This rearrangement joins TRBV6-5 to TRBJ1-1; D remains unclear. The CDR3 runs to 11 residues. Germline CDR1 reads MNHEY; CDR2 reads SVGAGI. Trimming took 10 bases from V and 5 from J, leaving 11 bases between them.

The V and J genes are TRBV7-3 and TRBJ2-1; TRBD1 matches at 7 bases. This CDR3 has 13 residues. CDR1 SGHTA and CDR2 FQGTGA come from the germline V gene. The V gene end was trimmed by 5 bases and the J gene end by 7 bases; junction bases not matched to a gene: 5. The CDR3 nucleotides are TGTGCCAGCAGCACATTACAGGGGAATGAGCAGTTCTTC. As protein: CASSTLQGNEQFF.

This chain uses TRBV2 with TRBJ2-1; 8 bases align to TRBD2. Losses at the gene ends were 5 bases for V and 1 base for J; bases not matched to a gene: 7. Germline V lookup: CDR1 SNHLY, CDR2 FYNNEI. The CDR3 runs to 16 residues. CDR3 loop: CASSWVLAESYNEQFF. CDR3 coding DNA: TGTGCCAGCAGTTGGGTACTAGCGGAATCCTACAATGAGCAGTTCTTC.

The chain couples TRBV7-9 to TRBJ2-7; D gene ambiguous. This CDR3 is 12 amino acids long. Germline V CDR1 and CDR2: SEHNR, FQNEAQ (reference sequence). Deletions cut 3 bases from V and 4 bases from J, with 7 bases between. CDR3 region: CASSFREYEQYF. CDR3 DNA: TGTGCCAGCAGCTTTCGCGAATACGAGCAGTACTTC.

This chain uses TRBV4-1 with TRBJ2-1; TRBD1 is a possible D gene (5 bases). The CDR3 totals 14 residues. V lost 1 base and J 4 bases, leaving 8 bases between the germline ends. The germline gives CDR1 MGHRA, CDR2 YSYEKL. The CDR3 protein is CASSQGGVYNEQFF. The CDR3 coding sequence is TGCGCCAGCAGCCAAGGGGGCGTGTACAATGAGCAGTTCTTC.

The chain combines TRBV27 with TRBJ2-1; 8 bases line up with TRBD1. The trim removed 3 bases at V and 6 bases at J, leaving 16 bases unmatched. This CDR3 has 18 amino acids. Germline V gives CDR1 MNHEY, CDR2 SMNVEV (reference sequence). CDR3 loop: CASSFRKISRDRFNEQFF. CDR3 DNA: TGTGCCAGCAGTTTCCGTAAAATCTCCCGGGACAGGTTCAATGAGCAGTTCTTC.

The chain is built from TRBV28 and TRBJ2-3; D ambiguous. Germline CDR1 MDHEN, CDR2 SYDVKM. V lost 8 bases, J lost 5 bases, and 14 bases lay in between. This CDR3 has 13 residues. The CDR3 nucleotides are TGTGCCAGCGCCCCCACTACGGAAGATACGCAGTATTTT. Its translation is CASAPTTEDTQYF.

This clone was picked up a small number of times. The chain is built from TRBV4-3 and TRBJ2-2; the D gene is possibly TRBD1 (6 bases). V was trimmed by 8 bases and J by 5 bases, leaving 15 bases between them. Per germline, CDR1 LGHNA and CDR2 YSLEER. The CDR3 sequence is 14 residues long. The chain's CDR3 is CASGRGSSTGELFF. The CDR3 region has the DNA TGCGCCAGCGGAAGGGGGTCTTCGACCGGGGAGCTGTTTTTT.

The rearrangement uses TRBV7-8 and TRBJ2-7, with D maybe TRBD2 (6 bases). The germline V gene encodes CDR1 SGHVS and CDR2 FQNEAQ. The germline V and J ends were trimmed by 5 bases and 4 bases, with 12 bases remaining between them. The CDR3 totals 13 residues. The CDR3 region is CASSTRDSYEQYF. CDR3 in DNA: TGTGCCAGCAGCACCCGGGACTCGTACGAGCAGTACTTC.

The rearrangement uses TRBV6-1 and TRBJ2-7; TRBD2 matches 8 bases. Trimming cost V 8 bases and J 2 bases; bases outside gene matches: 5. Per the germline V gene, CDR1 is MNHNS and CDR2 is SASEGT. The CDR3 is 13 residues long. CDR3 DNA sequence: TGTGCCAGCGAAATGACTAGCGCCTACGAGCAGTACTTC. This gives the protein CASEMTSAYEQYF.

This rearrangement joins TRBV10-2 to TRBJ1-5; D ambiguous. CDR1 and CDR2 (germline): WSHSY, SAAADI. The CDR3 has 12 residues. V was trimmed by 6 bases and J by 6 bases, leaving 9 bases between them. CDR3 sequence reads: CASSHRSQPQHF. DNA of the CDR3: TGCGCCAGCAGCCACAGAAGTCAGCCCCAGCATTTT.

The CDR3 region has the DNA TGTGCCAGCAGTGAAGGGGAGTACCAAGAGACCCAGTACTTC. It encodes CASSEGEYQETQYF. The V and J genes are TRBV6-1 and TRBJ2-5; D possibly corresponds to TRBD2 (5 bases). The CDR3 is 14 residues long. CDR1 is MNHNS, CDR2 SASEGT, per germline. V was trimmed by 1 base and J by 0 bases, leaving 6 bases between them.

This clone was seen just once. V usage is TRBV9 and J usage is TRBJ1-1; D might be TRBD1 (6 bases). The CDR3 runs 13 residues. Germline CDR1 reads SGDLS; CDR2 reads YYNGEE. V gave up 3 bases and J gave up 4 bases, with 10 bases separating them. The CDR3 sequence is CASSDRVSTEAFF. The CDR3 DNA is TGTGCCAGCAGCGACAGGGTATCCACTGAAGCTTTCTTT.